This T cell receptor (beta chain) was captured by sequencing in a study of T cells in women clearing cervical HPV infection. The CDR3 covers 13 residues. Trimming removed 6 bases from V and 0 bases from J, with 9 bases in between. CDR1 is SQVTM and CDR2 is ANQGSEA in the germline V gene. Method: immunoSEQ multiplex PCR; TCRdb's copy keeps in-frame clones and lacks some. The sample table includes 35,000 to 50,000 clones. Details on this clone: The read finishes 3 residues shy of the CDR3 end, and the germline J gene is used to complete it.

The V and J genes are TRBV29-1 and TRBJ1-5, with a tentative D call TRBD1 (6 bases). Sequences were obtained from blood buffy coat. This clonotype was obtained from a woman between 18 and 75 years old with a cervical HPV16 infection that either progressed to CIN3+ or cleared (not recorded which). The CDR3 DNA, read in part, is TGCAGCGTAGGACAGAATAGCAATCAGCCC. This sequence encodes CSVGQNSNQP. The full CDR3 protein reads CSVGQNSNQPQHF.